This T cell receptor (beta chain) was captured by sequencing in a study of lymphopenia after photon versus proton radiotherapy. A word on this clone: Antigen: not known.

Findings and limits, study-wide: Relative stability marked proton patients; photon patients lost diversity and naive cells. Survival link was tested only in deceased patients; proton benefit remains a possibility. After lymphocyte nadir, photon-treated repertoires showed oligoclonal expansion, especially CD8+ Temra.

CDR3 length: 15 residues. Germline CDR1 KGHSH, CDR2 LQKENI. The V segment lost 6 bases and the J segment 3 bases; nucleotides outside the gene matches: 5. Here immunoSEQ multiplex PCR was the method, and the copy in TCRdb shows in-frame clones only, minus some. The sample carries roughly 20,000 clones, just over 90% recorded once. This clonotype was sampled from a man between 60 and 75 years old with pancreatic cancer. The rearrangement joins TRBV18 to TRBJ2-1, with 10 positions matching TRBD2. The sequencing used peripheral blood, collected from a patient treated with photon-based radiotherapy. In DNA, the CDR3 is TGTGCCAGCTCCGGGGGACTAGCGAACTACAATGAGCAGTTCTTC. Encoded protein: CASSGGLANYNEQFF.